The TCR beta chain described here comes from a study of CD8+CD57+ T cells in acquired aplastic anemia. Overall study context: Quantities of DNA derived from sorted CD4+ and CD8+ cells averaged around 3 ug. Read counts for CD4+ cells (from healthy donors) averaged about 10.8 million. Study results and caveats: CD8+ Simpson's diversity in patients was not significantly different from that in controls. Common to patients and controls were twenty-nine CD8+ CDR3 sequences.

Template material for TCR beta VDJ and CDR3 profiling consisted of genomic DNA. From the reads, TCRdb called clonotypes with MiXCR, one entry per CDR3 protein. The table lists approximately 380,000 distinct CDR3 sequences, around 72% of them singletons. On this clonotype itself: The antigen remains undetermined. A junction boundary mismatches the germline segment, possibly from a read error.

The CDR3 loop spans 13 amino acids. Germline values: CDR1 SGDLS, CDR2 YYNGEE. This chain connects TRBV9 to TRBJ2-1; D is undetermined. The receptor was derived from a human donor in good health, serving as a control. Sequencing was performed on sorted CD4+, CD8+, or CD8+CD57+ T cells (not recorded which) from PBMCs. CDR3 region: CASSRSSNNEHTF. CDR3 nucleotide sequence: TGTGCCAGCAGTCGGAGCTCCAACAATGAGCACACCTTC.